This passage covers 17 T cell receptor beta chains from one sample sequenced in a study of T cell responses to AZD1222 COVID-19 vaccine. The protocol was immunoSEQ multiplex PCR, while the TCRdb copy is restricted to in-frame clones and leaves out a portion. The table shows around 99,000 clones, with roughly 87% occurring only once. Sequenced here: peripheral blood, sampled on day 0 of AZD1222 vaccination. The receptors originated from an adult in good health.

The chain has TRBV28 and TRBJ2-3; D possibly corresponds to TRBD2 (6 bases). Germline V gene lookup returns CDR1 MDHEN and CDR2 SYDVKM. This CDR3 is 15 amino acids long. The V and J ends lost 6 bases and 2 bases respectively, with 15 bases between them. CDR3 sequence: CASRVGGDPTDTQYF. As DNA, the CDR3 is TGTGCCAGCAGGGTAGGCGGGGATCCCACAGATACGCAGTATTTT.

The genes are TRBV10-2 and TRBJ2-1, with 7 nucleotides matching TRBD1. The CDR3 runs 15 residues. The junction had 10 bases not matched to a gene; V was cut back by 3 bases and J by 8 bases. The germline V gene encodes CDR1 WSHSY and CDR2 SAAADI. This chain's CDR3 is CASSERGGLGDEQFF. In DNA form, the CDR3 reads TGCGCCAGCAGTGAAAGAGGGGGCCTGGGTGATGAGCAGTTCTTC.

V and J are TRBV24-1 and TRBJ1-3; D unclear. The ends were cut back, 9 bases at V and 1 base at J, with 15 bases in the middle. The germline gives CDR1 KGHDR, CDR2 SFDVKD. The CDR3 spans 15 residues. For the CDR3, the DNA is TGTGCCACCGATCCCGAAGGGCGTTCTGGAAACACCATATATTTT. Its translation is CATDPEGRSGNTIYF.

V gene TRBV28 combines with J gene TRBJ1-4; D is unclear. CDR1 is MDHEN and CDR2 is SYDVKM in the germline V gene. V lost 7 bases to trimming and J lost 7 bases, with 19 bases between them. The CDR3 runs to 15 residues. The CDR3 here is CASTSEAFDIEKLFF. CDR3 sequence (DNA): TGTGCCAGCACCTCTGAAGCCTTCGACATTGAAAAACTGTTTTTT.

This clone has a single count. The chain joins TRBV3-1 (or the pseudogene TRBV3-2) to TRBJ2-1; 8 positions agree with TRBD1. The CDR3 sequence is 17 residues long. Losses at the gene ends were 0 bases for V and 8 bases for J; bases not matched to a gene: 12. CDR1 LGHDT and CDR2 YNNKEL come from the germline V gene (reference sequence). The CDR3 is CASSQEGRTGFLDEQFF. Here the CDR3 DNA reads TGTGCCAGCAGCCAAGAAGGGAGGACAGGGTTTCTAGATGAGCAGTTCTTC.

This chain links TRBV6-5 with TRBJ1-1; the D gene is possibly TRBD1 (5 bases). The CDR3 sequence is 13 residues long. Germline CDR1 and CDR2: MNHEY and SVGAGI. Trimming removed 2 bases from V and 5 bases from J, with 9 bases in between. The CDR3 loop is CASSYTGGTEAFF. As DNA, the CDR3 is TGTGCCAGCAGTTACACGGGGGGGACTGAAGCTTTCTTT.

The chain uses TRBV7-8 and TRBJ2-7; TRBD1 is a possible D gene (5 bases). The V end was cut by 4 bases, the J end by 6 bases, with 22 bases between. In germline, CDR1 is SGHVS, CDR2 FQNEAQ. This CDR3 has 16 amino acids. CDR3 DNA: TGTGCCAGCAGCTGGGGCTCAGGGTTTCTACTTACCGAGCAGTACTTC. It codes for CASSWGSGFLLTEQYF.

This clone was picked up one time. The chain joins TRBV14 to TRBJ2-5; 7 nucleotides align to TRBD2. Per germline, CDR1 SGHDN and CDR2 FVKESK. V trimming: 1 base; J trimming: 5 bases; junction bases outside the gene matches: 10. The CDR3 consists of 16 residues. The chain's CDR3 is CASSQGVSGAGETQYF. The CDR3 DNA follows: TGTGCCAGCAGCCAAGGTGTCAGCGGGGCGGGGGAGACCCAGTACTTC.

The table lists this clone with a count of one. The CDR3 DNA is TGTGCCATCAGTGAATTACAGGACGGGGAGCTGTTTTTT. Translation gives CAISELQDGELFF. The chain joins TRBV10-3 to TRBJ2-2; D perhaps matches TRBD1 (5 bases). The CDR3 has 13 residues. V lost 3 bases and J 7 bases, leaving 9 bases between the germline ends. The germline V gene has CDR1 ENHRY and CDR2 SYGVKD.

The chain has TRBV10-1 and TRBJ1-5, with D uncertain. This CDR3 is 12 amino acids long. V was trimmed by 3 bases and J by 2 bases, leaving 2 bases between them. From germline, CDR1 is WNHNN and CDR2 SYGVQD (reference sequence). DNA of the CDR3: TGCGCCAGCAGTGACGGCAATCAGCCCCAGCATTTT. Translating it yields CASSDGNQPQHF.

CDR3 nucleotide sequence: TGTGCCTGGAGTTCTCTTCCGAACACTGAAGCTTTCTTT. Translated: CAWSSLPNTEAFF. This chain joins TRBV30 and TRBJ1-1; no clear D. V was trimmed by 2 bases and J by 1 base, leaving 8 bases between them. The germline CDR1 and CDR2 sequences are GTSNPN and SVGIG (reference sequence). The CDR3 contains 13 residues.

V is TRBV7-2 and J is TRBJ1-2, with D hard to call. The CDR3 runs 13 residues. Germline V gives CDR1 SGHTA, CDR2 FQGNSA. V lost 8 bases and J 3 bases, leaving 13 bases between the germline ends. The CDR3 loop reads CASRKDGDYGYTF. The CDR3 nucleotides are TGTGCCAGCCGGAAGGACGGGGACTATGGCTACACCTTC.

This clone was seen a handful of times. The V and J genes are TRBV7-8 and TRBJ1-2, with 12 bases matching TRBD1. The junction had 13 bases not matched to a gene; V was cut back by 5 bases and J by 6 bases. The CDR3 runs 17 residues. Germline-derived CDR1 and CDR2 are SGHVS and FQNEAQ. DNA of the CDR3: TGTGCCAGCAGCCCTTACCCGGGACAGGGGGCGTGGGATGGCTACACCTTC. It translates to CASSPYPGQGAWDGYTF.

The rearrangement uses TRBV7-2 and TRBJ2-7; D ambiguous. The CDR3 has 12 residues. The germline V gene encodes CDR1 SGHTA and CDR2 FQGNSA. Trimming pared 4 bases from V and 7 bases from J, leaving 11 bases between. The CDR3 sequence: CASSSPVGEQYF. The DNA for the CDR3 is TGTGCCAGCAGCTCACCGGTGGGAGAGCAGTACTTC.

The genes are TRBV9 and TRBJ2-5; 10 bases map to TRBD1. After removal of 0 bases from V and 1 base from J, the junction contained 3 bases not matched to a gene. The CDR3 totals 16 residues. Looked up from germline, CDR1 is SGDLS and CDR2 is YYNGEE. The CDR3 loop reads CASSVGGQGIQETQYF. The CDR3, as DNA: TGTGCCAGCAGCGTAGGGGGACAGGGGATCCAAGAGACCCAGTACTTC.

The chain is built from TRBV3-1 (or the pseudogene TRBV3-2) and TRBJ2-3; D remains ambiguous. The V end was cut by 3 bases, the J end by 1 base, with 17 bases between. The CDR3 covers 17 residues. Germline CDR1 reads LGHDT; CDR2 reads YNNKEL (reference sequence). CDR3 in amino acids: CASSQDIRALRTDTQYF. CDR3 nucleotides: TGTGCCAGCAGCCAGGATATCCGGGCCTTACGCACAGATACGCAGTATTTT.

The rearrangement joins TRBV5-4 to TRBJ1-5; D is uncertain. V was shortened by 3 bases and J by 4 bases, with 8 bases between the two germline ends. CDR1 SGHNT and CDR2 YYREEE come from the germline V gene (reference sequence). The CDR3 has 13 residues. The CDR3 region has the DNA TGTGCCAGCAGCTCGGGCCAGAATCAGCCCCAGCATTTT. Encoded protein: CASSSGQNQPQHF.